This T cell receptor beta chain appears in the sequencing data of a study of blood T cell repertoires in COVID-19. Turning to the study itself: The United States, Italy and Spain were the sources of the acute and convalescent COVID-19 samples.

Original processing notes: Scientists estimated how many nucleated cells there were by amplifying reference gene primers. Repertoires were generated with immunoSEQ multiplex PCR, while TCRdb's copy carries only in-frame clones and drops some. That table furnishes V, J and clone size, whereas the DNA furnished D and trimming. The data hold approximately 460,000 clones, with 85% to 90% observed a single time. Seattle patients were enrolled while actively infected and followed longitudinally. Germline V gives CDR1 LGHDT, CDR2 YNNKEL (reference sequence). Trimming took 1 base from V and 1 from J, leaving 7 bases between them. The CDR3 consists of 14 residues.

The chain uses TRBV3-1 (or the pseudogene TRBV3-2) and TRBJ1-1, with no clear D. The origin of this receptor is a young man with COVID-19, enrolled during active disease. The sample was peripheral blood. DNA for the CDR3: TGTGCCAGCAGCCAAGTGGAGGGGAACACTGAAGCTTTCTTT. Its protein is CASSQVEGNTEAFF.